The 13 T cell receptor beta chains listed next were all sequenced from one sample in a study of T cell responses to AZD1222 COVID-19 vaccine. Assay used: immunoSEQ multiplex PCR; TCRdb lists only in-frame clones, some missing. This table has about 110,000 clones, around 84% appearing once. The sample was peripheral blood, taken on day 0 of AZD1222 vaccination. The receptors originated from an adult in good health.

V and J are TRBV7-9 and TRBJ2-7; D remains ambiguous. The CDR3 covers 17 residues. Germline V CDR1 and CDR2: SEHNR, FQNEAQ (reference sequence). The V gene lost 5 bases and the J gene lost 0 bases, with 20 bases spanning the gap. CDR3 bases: TGTGCCAGCAGCGTCGGATCAGCAAAAATAAGCTCCTACGAGCAGTACTTC. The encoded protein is CASSVGSAKISSYEQYF.

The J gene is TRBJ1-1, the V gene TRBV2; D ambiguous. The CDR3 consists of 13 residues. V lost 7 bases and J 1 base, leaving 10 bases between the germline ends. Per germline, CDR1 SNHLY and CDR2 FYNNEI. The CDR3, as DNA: TGTGCCAGCAAGGGCCCCCGGAACACTGAAGCTTTCTTT. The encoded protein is CASKGPRNTEAFF.

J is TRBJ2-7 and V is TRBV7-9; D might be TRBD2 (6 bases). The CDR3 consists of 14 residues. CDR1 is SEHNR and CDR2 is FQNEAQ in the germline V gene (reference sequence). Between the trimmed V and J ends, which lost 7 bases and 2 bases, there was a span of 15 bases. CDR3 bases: TGTGCCAGCATCACCGGAGGGACCGCCTACGAGCAGTACTTC. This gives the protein CASITGGTAYEQYF.

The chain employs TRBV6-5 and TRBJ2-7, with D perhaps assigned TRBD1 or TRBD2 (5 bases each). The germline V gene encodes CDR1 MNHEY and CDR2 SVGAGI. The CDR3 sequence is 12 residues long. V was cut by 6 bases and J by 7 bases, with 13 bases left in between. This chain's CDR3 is CASRRGEWEQYF. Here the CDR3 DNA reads TGTGCCAGCAGGAGGGGAGAATGGGAGCAGTACTTC.

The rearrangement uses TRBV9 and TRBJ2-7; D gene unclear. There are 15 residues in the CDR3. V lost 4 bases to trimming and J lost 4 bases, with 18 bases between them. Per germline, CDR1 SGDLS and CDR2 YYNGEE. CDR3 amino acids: CASSPHEATLYEQYF. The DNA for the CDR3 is TGTGCCAGCAGCCCCCACGAAGCCACCTTATACGAGCAGTACTTC.

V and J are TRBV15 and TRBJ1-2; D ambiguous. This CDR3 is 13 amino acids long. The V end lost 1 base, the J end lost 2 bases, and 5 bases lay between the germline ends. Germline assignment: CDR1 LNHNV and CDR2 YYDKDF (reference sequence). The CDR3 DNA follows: TGTGCCACCAGCAGAGGACGAAACTATGGCTACACCTTC. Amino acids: CATSRGRNYGYTF. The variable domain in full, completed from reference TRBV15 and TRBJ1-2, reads DAMVIQNPRYQVTQFGKPVTLSCSQTLNHNVMYWYQQKSSQAPKLLFHYYDKDFNNEADTPDNFQSRRPNTSFCFLDIRSPGLGDTAMYLCATSRGRNYGYTFGSGTRLTVV.

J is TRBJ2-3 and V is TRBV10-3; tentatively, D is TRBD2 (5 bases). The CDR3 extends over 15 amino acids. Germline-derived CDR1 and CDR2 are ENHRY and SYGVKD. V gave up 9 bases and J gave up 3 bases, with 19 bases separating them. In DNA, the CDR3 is TGTGCCATGAGCGGCGCGCCGGGTGTTACAGATACGCAGTATTTT. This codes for CAMSGAPGVTDTQYF.

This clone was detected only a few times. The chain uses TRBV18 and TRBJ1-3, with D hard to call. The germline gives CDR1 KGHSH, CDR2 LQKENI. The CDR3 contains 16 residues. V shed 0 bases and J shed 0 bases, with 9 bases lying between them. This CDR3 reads CASSPPGLISGNTIYF. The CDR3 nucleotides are TGTGCCAGCTCACCACCTGGACTGATCTCTGGAAACACCATATATTTT.

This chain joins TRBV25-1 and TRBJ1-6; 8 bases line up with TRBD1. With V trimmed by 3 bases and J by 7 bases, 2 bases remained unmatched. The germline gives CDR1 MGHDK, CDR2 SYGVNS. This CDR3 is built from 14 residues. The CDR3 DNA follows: TGTGCCAGCAGTGATACAGGGGGGAATTCACCCCTCCACTTT. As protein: CASSDTGGNSPLHF.

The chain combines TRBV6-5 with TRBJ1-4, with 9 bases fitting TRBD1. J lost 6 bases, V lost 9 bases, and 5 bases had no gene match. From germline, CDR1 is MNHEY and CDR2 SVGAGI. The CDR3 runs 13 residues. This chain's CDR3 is CASLRQGDEKLFF. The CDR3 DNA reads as TGTGCCAGTCTCCGACAGGGGGATGAAAAACTGTTTTTT.

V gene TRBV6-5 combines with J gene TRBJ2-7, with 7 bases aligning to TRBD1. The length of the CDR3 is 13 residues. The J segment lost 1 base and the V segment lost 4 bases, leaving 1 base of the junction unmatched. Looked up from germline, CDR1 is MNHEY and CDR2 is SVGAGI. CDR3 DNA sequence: TGTGCCAGCAGTTCACAGGGGTCCTACGAGCAGTACTTC. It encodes CASSSQGSYEQYF.

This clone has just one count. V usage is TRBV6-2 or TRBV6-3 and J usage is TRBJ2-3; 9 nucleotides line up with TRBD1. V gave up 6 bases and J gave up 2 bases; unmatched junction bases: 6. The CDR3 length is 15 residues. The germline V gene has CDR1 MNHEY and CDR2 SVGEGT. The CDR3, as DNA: TGTGCCAGCAGCTGGACAGGGGAGGACACAGATACGCAGTATTTT. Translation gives CASSWTGEDTDTQYF.

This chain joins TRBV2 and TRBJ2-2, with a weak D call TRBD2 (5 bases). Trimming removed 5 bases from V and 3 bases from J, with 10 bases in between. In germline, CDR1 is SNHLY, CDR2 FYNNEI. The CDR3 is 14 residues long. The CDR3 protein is CASSSEGYTGELFF. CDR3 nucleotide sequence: TGTGCCAGCAGTTCAGAGGGCTACACCGGGGAGCTGTTTTTT.